One sample yielded the 8 T cell receptor beta chains listed below, sequenced in a study of cytomegalovirus exposure and HLA in healthy donors. 60 Vbeta and 13 Jbeta primers were used in PCR. Measured with immunoSEQ multiplex PCR; TCRdb has only the in-frame clones, and not every one. The sample contains 200,000 to 250,000 clones, 82% of which appear only once. Sequences were obtained from PBMCs. The receptors stem from a woman in her thirties or forties in good health and CMV-seropositive.

CDR3 DNA: TGTGCCATCAGTGAGAGTTCTATGCCCTCCTACGAGCAGTACTTC. Translating gives CAISESSMPSYEQYF. The chain combines TRBV10-3 with TRBJ2-7; D is unclear. Germline V lookup: CDR1 ENHRY, CDR2 SYGVKD. The V end lost 2 bases, the J end lost 0 bases, and 11 bases lay between the germline ends. The CDR3 covers 15 residues.

The chain uses TRBV2 and TRBJ2-7; D remains ambiguous. Germline V gene data show CDR1 as SNHLY and CDR2 as FYNNEI. This CDR3 is 14 amino acids long. Trimming pared 3 bases from V and 2 bases from J, leaving 11 bases between. The CDR3 sequence is CASSDWVGAYEQYF. The CDR3 DNA follows: TGTGCCAGCAGTGACTGGGTCGGAGCCTACGAGCAGTACTTC. Full variable domain (remainder filled in from reference TRBV2 and TRBJ2-7): EPEVTQTPSHQVTQMGQEVILRCVPISNHLYFYWYRQILGQKVEFLVSFYNNEISEKSEIFDDQFSVERPDGSNFTLKIRSTKLEDSAMYFCASSDWVGAYEQYFGPGTRLTVT.

V usage is TRBV9 and J usage is TRBJ1-1, with D possibly matching TRBD1 (6 bases). The V gene lost 2 bases and the J gene lost 1 base, with 9 bases spanning the gap. The CDR3 covers 14 residues. In germline, CDR1 is SGDLS, CDR2 YYNGEE. Written as DNA, the CDR3 is TGTGCCAGCAGCGTTAGGACAGAGAACACTGAAGCTTTCTTT. Translation gives CASSVRTENTEAFF.

The chain uses TRBV9 and TRBJ2-1; weak D call: TRBD2 (6 bases). V lost 3 bases and J lost 4, with 8 bases in between. CDR1 is SGDLS, CDR2 YYNGEE, per germline. This CDR3 spans 13 amino acids. CDR3 protein: CASSGSGYNEQFF. CDR3 in DNA: TGTGCCAGCAGCGGTAGCGGATACAATGAGCAGTTCTTC.

The chain joins TRBV5-4 to TRBJ2-7; 7 bases agree with TRBD2. Germline-derived CDR1 and CDR2 are SGHNT and YYREEE (reference sequence). This CDR3 is built from 15 residues. J was trimmed by 4 bases and V by 0 bases; bases with no gene match: 7. The CDR3 loop reads CASSLGREWGYEQYF. CDR3 sequence (DNA): TGTGCCAGCAGCTTGGGGCGGGAGTGGGGTTACGAGCAGTACTTC.

V usage is TRBV2 and J usage is TRBJ2-1; the match to TRBD2 covers 9 bases. Germline trimming cut 3 bases from V and 7 bases from J; bases unmatched to any gene: 7. Per the germline V gene, CDR1 is SNHLY and CDR2 is FYNNEI. This CDR3 comprises 15 residues. The DNA for the CDR3 is TGTGCCAGCAGTGACGTTGCGGGGGGGAAAAATGAGCAGTTCTTC. Its translation: CASSDVAGGKNEQFF.

This clone was observed a single time. The rearrangement joins TRBV7-2 to TRBJ2-4; 7 nucleotides line up with TRBD2. The CDR3 runs 17 residues. Germline V gene lookup returns CDR1 SGHTA and CDR2 FQGNSA. The V gene end was trimmed by 4 bases and the J gene end by 0 bases; junction bases not matched to a gene: 9. CDR3 in DNA: TGTGCCAGCAGCTCCCCGAAGGGACTACTAGCCAAAAACATTCAGTACTTC. Protein product: CASSSPKGLLAKNIQYF.

This chain connects TRBV2 to TRBJ2-5; 10 bases are shared with TRBD2. Trimming removed 8 bases from V and 2 bases from J; junction bases left unmatched: 8. This CDR3 has 15 amino acids. Germline CDR1 SNHLY, CDR2 FYNNEI. The CDR3 here is CASGGSSGGQETQYF. Here the CDR3 DNA reads TGTGCCAGCGGAGGGAGTAGCGGGGGGCAAGAGACCCAGTACTTC.